The 3 T cell receptor beta chains below come from one sample, sequenced in a study of blood T cell repertoires in COVID-19. TCRdb's table, derived via immunoSEQ multiplex PCR, lists solely in-frame clones and lacks some. This table holds some 200,000 clones, roughly 82% found once. Sequenced: PBMCs or T cells enriched from blood (not recorded which). Receptor source: a man in his forties who had recovered from COVID-19.

This rearrangement joins TRBV3-1 (or the pseudogene TRBV3-2) to TRBJ1-2; 7 positions match TRBD1. CDR3 length: 16 amino acids. Germline V gene lookup returns CDR1 LGHDT and CDR2 YNNKEL (reference sequence). The junction had 16 bases not matched to a gene; V was cut back by 5 bases and J by 7 bases. The CDR3 here is CASSSDRSSVGGGYTF. CDR3 nucleotide sequence: TGTGCCAGCAGCTCGGACAGGTCCTCCGTCGGGGGTGGCTACACCTTC.

This chain links TRBV27 with TRBJ1-1; no clear D. This CDR3 is 14 amino acids long. CDR1 and CDR2 from the germline V gene are MNHEY and SMNVEV (reference sequence). V lost 4 bases to trimming and J lost 4 bases, with 13 bases between them. The chain's CDR3 is CASSSPTQFTEAFF. CDR3 bases: TGTGCCAGCAGTTCACCAACACAGTTCACTGAAGCTTTCTTT.

The chain recombines TRBV6-5 with TRBJ2-2; 7 bases fit TRBD1. The ends lost 1 base at V and 2 bases at J; junction bases unmatched: 4. Germline assignment: CDR1 MNHEY and CDR2 SVGAGI. The CDR3 has 16 amino acids. The CDR3 sequence: CASSYLGQTNTGELFF. The CDR3 DNA is TGTGCCAGCAGTTACTTGGGACAGACCAACACCGGGGAGCTGTTTTTT.